Following are 2 T cell receptor beta chains from one sample sequenced in a study of cytomegalovirus exposure and HLA in healthy donors. 60 Vbeta and 13 Jbeta primers were used in PCR. TCRdb keeps only in-frame clones here, not all; method: immunoSEQ multiplex PCR. The repertoire includes about 190,000 clones, 75% to 90% of them detected once, and more than 0.25% sits in the top ten. The sample taken for sequencing was PBMCs. The receptors shown here come from a woman aged 30 to 39 in good health and CMV-seronegative.

The chain combines TRBV7-9 with TRBJ2-5; TRBD2 aligns across 10 bases. The V segment lost 1 base and the J segment 1 base; nucleotides outside the gene matches: 9. CDR1 and CDR2 (germline): SEHNR, FQNEAQ (reference sequence). The CDR3 runs 18 residues. CDR3 amino acids: CASSLVMKRGGLQETQYF. CDR3 in DNA: TGTGCCAGCAGCTTAGTAATGAAGCGGGGGGGCCTCCAAGAGACCCAGTACTTC. Full variable domain (missing parts from reference TRBV7-9 and TRBJ2-5): DTGVSQNPRHKITKRGQNVTFRCDPISEHNRLYWYRQTLGQGPEFLTYFQNEAQLEKSRLLSDRFSAERPKGSFSTLEIQRTEQGDSAMYLCASSLVMKRGGLQETQYFGPGTRLLVL.

The genes are TRBV10-1 and TRBJ1-2; D is unresolved. This CDR3 has 12 amino acids. Trimming cost V 6 bases and J 8 bases, with 13 bases left between them. Germline CDR1 reads WNHNN; CDR2 reads SYGVQD (reference sequence). The CDR3 nucleotides are TGCGCCAGCAGGTCACACAACCGCGGCTACACCTTC. Amino acid sequence: CASRSHNRGYTF.